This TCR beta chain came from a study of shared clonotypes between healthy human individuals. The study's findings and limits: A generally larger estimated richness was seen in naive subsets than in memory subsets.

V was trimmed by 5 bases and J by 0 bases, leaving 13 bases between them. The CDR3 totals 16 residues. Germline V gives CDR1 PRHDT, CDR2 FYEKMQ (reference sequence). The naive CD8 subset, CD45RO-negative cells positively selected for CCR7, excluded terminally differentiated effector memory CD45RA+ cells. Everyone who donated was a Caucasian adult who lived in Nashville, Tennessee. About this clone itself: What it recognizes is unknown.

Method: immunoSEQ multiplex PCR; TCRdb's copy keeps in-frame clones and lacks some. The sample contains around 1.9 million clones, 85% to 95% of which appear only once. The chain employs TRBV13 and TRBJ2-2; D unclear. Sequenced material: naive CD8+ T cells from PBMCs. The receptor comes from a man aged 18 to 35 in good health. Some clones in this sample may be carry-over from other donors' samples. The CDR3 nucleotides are TGTGCCAGCAGCCCCCCCCACCAAACGAACACCGGGGAGCTGTTTTTT. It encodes CASSPPHQTNTGELFF.